This T cell receptor beta chain was sequenced in a study of identical twins. Whole-study results and caveats: Because invariant MAIT and iNKT cells could be present, zero-insertion analyses could be partly confounded. For cord blood, abundant beta clonotypes had fewer insertions, unlike memory repertoires, which showed none. Out-of-frame alpha sequences common to twins exhibited a surplus of low generation probability. Beta out-of-frame twin sharing showed a weaker excess.

The CDR3 covers 15 residues. Germline V gene sequence: CDR1 MNHEY, CDR2 SMNVEV (reference sequence). Trimming cost V 6 bases and J 2 bases; bases outside gene matches: 9. TCRdb re-derived calls from the 5' RACE reads in MiXCR, one entry per CDR3 protein. The sample consists of around 570,000 distinct CDR3 sequences, roughly 9.5% of them appearing once. This clonotype was detected a few times. What it binds is not known. These data also featured in a second study, about yellow fever vaccine responses in identical twins.

The material sequenced was PBMCs. This chain joins TRBV27 and TRBJ1-1; 7 nucleotides agree with TRBD1. This receptor was taken from a woman under 30 in good health. CDR3 nucleotide sequence: TGTGCCAGCAGAAAGCTACAGGGGAGTAACACTGAAGCTTTCTTT. It encodes CASRKLQGSNTEAFF.